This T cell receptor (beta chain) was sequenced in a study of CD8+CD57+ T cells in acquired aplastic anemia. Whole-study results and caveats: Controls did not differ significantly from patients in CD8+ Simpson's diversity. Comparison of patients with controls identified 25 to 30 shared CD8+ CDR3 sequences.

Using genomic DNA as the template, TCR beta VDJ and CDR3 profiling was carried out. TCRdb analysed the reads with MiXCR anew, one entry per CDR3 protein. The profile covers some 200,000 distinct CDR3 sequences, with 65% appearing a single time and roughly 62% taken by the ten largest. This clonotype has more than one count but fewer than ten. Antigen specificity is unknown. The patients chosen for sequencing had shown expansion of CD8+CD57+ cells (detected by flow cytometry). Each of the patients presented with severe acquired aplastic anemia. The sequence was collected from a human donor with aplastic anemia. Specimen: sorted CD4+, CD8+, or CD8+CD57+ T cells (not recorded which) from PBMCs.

This CDR3 is CSASSSVGPTYEQYF. The CDR3 coding sequence is TGCAGTGCCAGCAGTTCCGTGGGACCCACCTACGAGCAGTACTTC. J is TRBJ2-7 and V is TRBV20-1, with D perhaps assigned TRBD1 or TRBD2 (5 bases each). The CDR3 has 15 residues. V was pared by 6 bases and J by 2 bases, with 20 bases between. Per germline, CDR1 DFQATT and CDR2 SNEGSKA (reference sequence).